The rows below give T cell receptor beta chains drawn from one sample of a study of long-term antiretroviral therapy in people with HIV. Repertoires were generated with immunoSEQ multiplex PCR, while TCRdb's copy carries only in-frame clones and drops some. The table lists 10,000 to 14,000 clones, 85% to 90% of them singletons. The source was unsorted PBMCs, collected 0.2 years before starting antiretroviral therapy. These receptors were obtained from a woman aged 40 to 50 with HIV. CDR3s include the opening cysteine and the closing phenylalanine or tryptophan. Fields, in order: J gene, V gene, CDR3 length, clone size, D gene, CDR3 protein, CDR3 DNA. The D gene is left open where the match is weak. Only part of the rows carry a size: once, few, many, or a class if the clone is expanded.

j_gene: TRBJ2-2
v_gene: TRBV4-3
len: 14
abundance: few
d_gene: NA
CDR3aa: CASSQGPGTGELFF
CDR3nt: TGCGCCAGCAGCCAAGGCCCAGGCACCGGGGAGCTGTTTTTT

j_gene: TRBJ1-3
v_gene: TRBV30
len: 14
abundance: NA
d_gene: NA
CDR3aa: CAWTTGTLGNTIYF
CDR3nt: TGTGCCTGGACCACCGGGACTCTCGGAAACACCATATATTTT

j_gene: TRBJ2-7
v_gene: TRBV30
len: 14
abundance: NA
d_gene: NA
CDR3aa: CAWSVQSGSYEQYF
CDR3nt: TGTGCCTGGAGTGTACAATCAGGTTCCTACGAGCAGTACTTC

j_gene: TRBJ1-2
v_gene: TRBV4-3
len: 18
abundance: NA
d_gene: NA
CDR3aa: CASSGSSGAQHLRYGYTF
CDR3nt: TGCGCCAGCAGCGGCTCGTCGGGGGCTCAACACCTAAGATATGGCTACACCTTC

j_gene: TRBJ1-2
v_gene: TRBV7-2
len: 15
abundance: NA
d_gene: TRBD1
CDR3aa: CASSPPGQPNYGYTF
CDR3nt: TGTGCCAGCAGCCCGCCGGGACAGCCTAACTATGGCTACACCTTC

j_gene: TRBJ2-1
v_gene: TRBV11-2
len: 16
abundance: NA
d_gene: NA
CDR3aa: CASSLAGSTGYNEQFF
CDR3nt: TGTGCCAGCAGCCTAGCAGGGTCCACGGGATACAATGAGCAGTTCTTC

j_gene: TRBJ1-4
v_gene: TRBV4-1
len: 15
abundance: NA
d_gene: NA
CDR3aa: CASSQVRDDIEKLFF
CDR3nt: TGCGCCAGCAGCCAAGTGCGGGACGACATTGAAAAACTGTTTTTT

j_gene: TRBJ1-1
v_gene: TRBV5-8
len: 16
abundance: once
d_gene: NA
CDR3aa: CASSLGLRGARTEAFF
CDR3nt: TGTGCCAGCAGCTTAGGTTTACGGGGGGCGCGGACTGAAGCTTTCTTT

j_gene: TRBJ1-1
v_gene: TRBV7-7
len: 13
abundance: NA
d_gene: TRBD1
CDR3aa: CASSLGQSTEAFF
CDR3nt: TGTGCCAGCAGTTTGGGACAGTCAACTGAAGCTTTCTTT

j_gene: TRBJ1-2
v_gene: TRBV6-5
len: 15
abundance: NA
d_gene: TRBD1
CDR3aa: CASSRSGGFNYGYTF
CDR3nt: TGTGCCAGCAGTAGGTCAGGGGGGTTTAACTATGGCTACACCTTC

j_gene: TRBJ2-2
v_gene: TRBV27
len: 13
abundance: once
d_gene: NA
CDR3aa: CASTYIIPGELFF
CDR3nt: TGTGCCAGCACTTATATTATCCCCGGGGAGCTGTTTTTT

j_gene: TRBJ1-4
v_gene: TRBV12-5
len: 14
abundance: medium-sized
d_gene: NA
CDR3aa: CASGSGATNEKLFF
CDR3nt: TGTGCTAGTGGTTCCGGGGCAACTAATGAAAAACTGTTTTTT

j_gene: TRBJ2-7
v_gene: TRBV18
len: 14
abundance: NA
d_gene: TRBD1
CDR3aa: CASSPGQGPYEQYF
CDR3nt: TGTGCCAGCTCACCGGGACAGGGTCCCTACGAGCAGTACTTC

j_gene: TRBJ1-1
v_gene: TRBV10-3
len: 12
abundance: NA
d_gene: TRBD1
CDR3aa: CAISVVGQQAFF
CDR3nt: TGTGCCATCAGTGTTGTGGGACAGCAGGCTTTCTTT

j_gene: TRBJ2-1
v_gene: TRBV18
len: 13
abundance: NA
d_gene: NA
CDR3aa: CASSPRIYNEQFF
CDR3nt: TGTGCCAGCTCACCAAGGATTTACAATGAGCAGTTCTTC

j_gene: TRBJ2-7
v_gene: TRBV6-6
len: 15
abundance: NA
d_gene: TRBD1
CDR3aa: CASSLSGTGAYEQYF
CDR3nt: TGTGCCAGCAGTTTATCCGGGACAGGGGCCTACGAGCAGTACTTC

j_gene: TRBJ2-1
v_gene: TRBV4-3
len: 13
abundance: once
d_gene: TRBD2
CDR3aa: CASSQAGGREQFF
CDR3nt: TGCGCCAGCAGCCAAGCGGGGGGACGGGAGCAGTTCTTC

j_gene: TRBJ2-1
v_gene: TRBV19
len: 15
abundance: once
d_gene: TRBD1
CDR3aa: CASSHRGRMIQEQFF
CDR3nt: TGTGCCAGTAGTCACAGGGGGCGTATGATACAGGAGCAGTTCTTC

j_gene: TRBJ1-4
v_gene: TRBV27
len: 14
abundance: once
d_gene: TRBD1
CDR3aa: CASSLQGAPEKLFF
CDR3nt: TGTGCCAGCAGTTTACAGGGGGCGCCCGAAAAACTGTTTTTT

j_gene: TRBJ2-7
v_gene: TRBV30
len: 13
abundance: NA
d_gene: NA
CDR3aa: CAWRKEQTYEQYF
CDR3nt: TGTGCCTGGAGAAAGGAGCAGACCTACGAGCAGTACTTC

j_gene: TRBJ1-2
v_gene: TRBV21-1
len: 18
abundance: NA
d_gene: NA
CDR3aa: CASSKWWPGQVINYGYTF
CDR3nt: TGTGCCAGCAGCAAATGGTGGCCGGGACAGGTGATTAACTATGGCTACACCTTC

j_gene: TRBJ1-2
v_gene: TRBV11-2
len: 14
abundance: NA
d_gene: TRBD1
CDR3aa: CASSPGGQDYGYTF
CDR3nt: TGTGCCAGCAGCCCCGGGGGACAGGACTATGGCTACACCTTC

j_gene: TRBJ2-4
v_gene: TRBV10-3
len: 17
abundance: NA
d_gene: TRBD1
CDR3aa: CAISESRDRRAKNIQYF
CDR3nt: TGTGCCATCAGTGAATCCCGGGACAGAAGAGCCAAAAACATTCAGTACTTC

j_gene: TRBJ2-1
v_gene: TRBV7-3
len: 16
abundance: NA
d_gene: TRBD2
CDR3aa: CASSPLAGGSYNEQFF
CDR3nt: TGTGCCAGCAGCCCACTAGCGGGGGGCTCCTACAATGAGCAGTTCTTC

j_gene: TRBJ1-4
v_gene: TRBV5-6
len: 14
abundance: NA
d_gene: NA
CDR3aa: CASSFGRSNEKLFF
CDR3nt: TGTGCCAGCTCCTTCGGGAGGTCTAATGAAAAACTGTTTTTT

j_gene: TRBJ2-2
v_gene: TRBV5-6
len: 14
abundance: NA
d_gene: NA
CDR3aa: CASSLDPNTGELFF
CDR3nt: TGTGCCAGCAGCTTGGATCCCAACACCGGGGAGCTGTTTTTT

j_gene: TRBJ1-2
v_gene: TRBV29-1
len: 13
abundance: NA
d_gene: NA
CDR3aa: CSVPWGNGDGYTF
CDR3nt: TGCAGCGTTCCTTGGGGGAACGGAGATGGCTACACCTTC

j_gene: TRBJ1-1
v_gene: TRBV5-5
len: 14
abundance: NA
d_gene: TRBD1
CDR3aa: CASSLLQGAQSTFF
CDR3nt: TGTGCCAGCAGCTTGCTTCAGGGGGCGCAGTCAACTTTCTTT

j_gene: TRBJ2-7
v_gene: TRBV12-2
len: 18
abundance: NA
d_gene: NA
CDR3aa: CASRPAGLASDSSYEQYF
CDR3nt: TGTGCAAGTCGCCCAGCGGGACTAGCCTCAGACTCCTCCTACGAGCAGTACTTC

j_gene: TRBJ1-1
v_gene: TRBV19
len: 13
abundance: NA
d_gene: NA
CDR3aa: CASSIWSHTEAFF
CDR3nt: TGTGCCAGTAGTATTTGGAGTCACACTGAAGCTTTCTTT

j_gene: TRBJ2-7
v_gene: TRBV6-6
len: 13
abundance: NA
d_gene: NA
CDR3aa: CASSSMGAYEQYF
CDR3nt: TGTGCCAGCTCGTCGATGGGGGCCTACGAGCAGTACTTC

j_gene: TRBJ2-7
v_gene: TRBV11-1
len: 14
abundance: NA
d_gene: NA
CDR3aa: CASSSRDFSYEQYF
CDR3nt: TGTGCCAGCAGCTCCCGGGACTTTTCCTACGAGCAGTACTTC

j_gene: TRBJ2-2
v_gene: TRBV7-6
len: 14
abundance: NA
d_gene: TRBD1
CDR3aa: CASSPNYRGGELFF
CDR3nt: TGTGCCAGCAGCCCCAACTACAGGGGCGGGGAGCTGTTTTTT